The 4 T cell receptor beta chains below were found in one sample sequenced in a study of metastatic and nonmetastatic thyroid tumors. TCRdb ran MiXCR on the PCR reads. The sample records some 31,000 clones, about 4.1% being singletons. Ahead of thyroid surgery, no patient had received treatment of any kind. Sequencing was performed on blood. The receptors were sampled from a female donor with papillary thyroid cancer or a benign thyroid nodule (not recorded which). Some clones in this sample may be carry-over from other donors' samples.

The table lists this clone with many counts. The chain recombines TRBV27 with TRBJ1-4; tentatively, D is TRBD1 (6 bases). CDR3 length equals 18 residues. The V gene's germline CDR1 is MNHEY and CDR2 SMNVEV (reference sequence). V lost 2 bases and J lost 8, with 24 bases in between. Written as DNA, the CDR3 is TGTGCCAGCAGTTTAAATGGTGATCTACAGGGAGTAGAAGAAAAACTGTTTTTT. Protein product: CASSLNGDLQGVEEKLFF.

In its sample, this clone was seen many times. The V and J genes are TRBV12-3 or TRBV12-4 and TRBJ1-6, with D tentatively TRBD1 (5 bases). The CDR3 is 15 residues long. V lost 4 bases and J lost 6, with 13 bases in between. This CDR3 is CASSSGDTRNSPLHF. The DNA for the CDR3 is TGTGCCAGCAGTTCGGGGGATACGCGTAATTCACCCCTCCACTTT.

Points on this clone: The final CDR3 position lacks the conserved phenylalanine or tryptophan, pointing to a likely read error. The limits of the CDR3 on the DNA are not certain, so only TCRdb's listed CDR3 is given. The chain uses TRBV28 and TRBJ2-2. The CDR3 spans 12 amino acids, including both terminal residues. Germline values: CDR1 MDHEN, CDR2 SYDVKM. The CDR3 sequence is CASRFPVGELFI.

This clone was observed a few times. CDR3 sequence reads: CASREGGLNYGYTF. As DNA, the CDR3 is TGTGCCAGCAGGGAAGGGGGTCTAAACTATGGCTACACCTTC. The rearrangement uses TRBV25-1 and TRBJ1-2; TRBD1 is a possible D gene (6 bases). The CDR3 runs to 14 residues. The ends were cut back, 6 bases at V and 2 bases at J, with 13 bases in the middle. CDR1 is MGHDK and CDR2 is SYGVNS in the germline V gene.